The clone carrying this T cell receptor (beta chain) was observed a few times. Its antigen is unidentified. The data were taken from a study of blood T cells in healthy people across ages. Whole-study results and caveats: Long-lived donors had more naive CD4+ cells and higher diversity than aged donors.

V shed 5 bases and J shed 1 base, with 12 bases lying between them. Germline CDR1 and CDR2: SGHTA and FQGNSA. The CDR3 consists of 16 residues. Together with a sample-barcoded 5' primer, a J-beta primer mix was included in a second PCR lasting roughly 7 to 11 cycles. TCRdb passed the 5' RACE reads through MiXCR, listing each CDR3 protein once. The table lists more than 800,000 distinct CDR3 sequences, around 30% of them singletons, with roughly 17% in the top ten. Sequences were obtained from blood. The chain employs TRBV7-2 and TRBJ1-6; no firm D call. The sequence came from a woman of 80 years or more in good health. CDR3 residues: CASSPNLGSYNSPLHF. The CDR3 nucleotides are TGTGCCAGCAGCCCGAACTTGGGTTCCTATAATTCACCCCTCCACTTT.